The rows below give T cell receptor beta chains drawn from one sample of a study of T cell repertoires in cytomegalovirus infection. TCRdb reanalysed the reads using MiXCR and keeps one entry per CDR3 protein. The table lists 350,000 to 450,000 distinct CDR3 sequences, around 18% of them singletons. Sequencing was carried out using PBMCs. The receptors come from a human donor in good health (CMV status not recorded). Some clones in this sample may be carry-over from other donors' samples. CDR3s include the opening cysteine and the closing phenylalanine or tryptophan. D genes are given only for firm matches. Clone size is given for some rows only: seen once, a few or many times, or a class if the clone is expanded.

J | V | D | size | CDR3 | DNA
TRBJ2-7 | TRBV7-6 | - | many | CASSLGPGAYEQYF | TGTGCCAGCAGCTTGGGACCCGGCGCCTACGAGCAGTACTTC
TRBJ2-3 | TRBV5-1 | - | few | CASRQGSSTDTQYF | TGCGCCAGCCGCCAGGGTTCTAGCACAGATACGCAGTATTTT
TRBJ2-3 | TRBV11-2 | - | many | CASSAVRGDTQYF | TGTGCCAGCAGCGCCGTACGGGGGGATACGCAGTATTTT
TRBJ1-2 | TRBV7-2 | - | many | CASSLDEGHYGYTF | TGTGCCAGCAGCTTAGATGAGGGGCACTATGGCTACACCTTC
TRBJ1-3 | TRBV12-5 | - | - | CLRSRVSGNTIYF | TGTCTACGGTCCAGGGTCTCTGGAAACACCATATATTTT
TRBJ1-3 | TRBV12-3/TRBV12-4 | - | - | CASSFWLAGENGNTIYF | TGTGCCAGCAGTTTTTGGTTGGCAGGGGAGAATGGAAACACCATATATTTT
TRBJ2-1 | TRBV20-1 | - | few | CSAPTGFYEQFF | TGCAGTGCTCCGACAGGCTTCTACGAGCAGTTCTTC
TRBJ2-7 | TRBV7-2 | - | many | CASSGEGGPGEQYF | TGTGCCAGCAGCGGGGAAGGGGGGCCGGGGGAGCAGTACTTC
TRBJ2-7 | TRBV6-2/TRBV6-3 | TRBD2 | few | CASSHQYGRRGSTYEQYF | TGTGCCAGCAGTCATCAATACGGACGGCGCGGGAGTACCTACGAGCAGTACTTC
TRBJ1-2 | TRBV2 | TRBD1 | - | CASSPMKGQSGYTF | TGTGCCAGCAGCCCGATGAAGGGACAGTCTGGCTACACCTTC
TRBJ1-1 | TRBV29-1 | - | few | CSVEEQSQGWTGGTEAFF | TGCAGCGTTGAAGAACAATCTCAGGGGTGGACTGGGGGCACTGAAGCTTTCTTT
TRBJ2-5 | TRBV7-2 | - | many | CASSLVVGGQETQYF | TGTGCCAGCAGCTTAGTCGTGGGAGGCCAAGAGACCCAGTACTTC
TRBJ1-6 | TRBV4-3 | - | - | CASSQMGRVFNSPLHF | TGCGCCAGCAGCCAAATGGGAAGGGTATTTAATTCACCCCTCCACTTT
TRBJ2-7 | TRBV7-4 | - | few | CASSSPYDVRREQYF | TGTGCCAGCAGCTCCCCCTATGACGTGAGGAGGGAGCAGTACTTC
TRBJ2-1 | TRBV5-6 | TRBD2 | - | CASSLESGGASRQFF | TGTGCCAGCAGCTTGGAAAGCGGGGGGGCTAGTAGGCAGTTCTTC
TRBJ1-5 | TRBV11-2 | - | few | CASSLVAGDQPQHF | TGTGCCAGCAGCTTAGTTGCCGGAGATCAGCCCCAGCATTTT
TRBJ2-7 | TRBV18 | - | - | CASSPRSKFYEQYF | TGTGCCAGCTCACCCCGGTCGAAGTTCTACGAGCAGTACTTC
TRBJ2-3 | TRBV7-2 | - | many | CASRRSGLSTDTQYF | TGTGCCAGCCGCCGCTCCGGACTGTCCACAGATACGCAGTATTTT
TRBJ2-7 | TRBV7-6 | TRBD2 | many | CASSDGLAGAEGNYEQYF | TGTGCCAGCAGCGACGGACTAGCGGGGGCGGAAGGCAACTACGAGCAGTACTTC
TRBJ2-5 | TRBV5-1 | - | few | CASSLVGVQETQYF | TGCGCCAGCAGCTTGGTGGGGGTTCAAGAGACCCAGTACTTC
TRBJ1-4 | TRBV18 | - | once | CASSRAGNEKLFF | TGTGCCAGCTCACGAGCAGGAAATGAAAAACTGTTTTTT
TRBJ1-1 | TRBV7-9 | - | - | CASSRDGEADEAFF | TGTGCCAGCAGCCGAGACGGGGAGGCAGATGAAGCTTTCTTT
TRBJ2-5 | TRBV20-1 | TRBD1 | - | CSAYRGQRETQYF | TGCAGTGCCTACAGGGGGCAGAGAGAGACCCAGTACTTC